The subject of this entry is one T cell receptor (beta chain). This clone's antigen is unknown. No clone much larger than this one lies a single base away; base qualities are absent. This entry is derived from a study of CD4 T cells in relation to SARS-CoV-2 and coronaviruses (dated by TCRdb to about 2021). In the study overall: In the ViraFEST assay, PBMCs were grown with antigen for 9 to 10 days, and TCR beta CDR3s were then sequenced to identify antigen-specific clonal expansions. Across all 12 patients in the convalescent cohort, the median age was roughly 38 years, with a range of roughly 20 to 75 years. Of the approximately 12 convalescent patients, 8 were male and 4 were female, and two of the subjects were Hispanic. For other donors in the study, expansion assays were sequenced with a different, Illumina-based TCR-beta assay. Samples from a few pre-COVID donors and the naive versus memory experiments were sequenced with the Adaptive Biotechnologies TCR-sequencing kit; other data were Illumina-based. Shared crossreactive spike epitopes were mapped to their HLA restriction using patient-derived lymphoblastoid cell lines. At the level of individual TCR clonotypes, the study evaluated whether memory CD4+ T cells crossreact between the spike proteins of SARS-CoV-2 and those of common cold coronaviruses. The investigation overall reported the following: Since the crossreactivity analysis centred on spike protein, crossreactivity against other viral proteins was not assessed. Sequencing of naive versus memory cells indicated that the assay detects memory recall responses, not primary responses primed during culture. Because no donor provided both pre-pandemic and post-infection samples, tracing the source of pre-existing responses was limited. Crossreactive clones showed significantly weaker SARS-CoV-2-driven expansion than monoreactive clones, consistent with antigenic imprinting. Small numbers of patients and of tested TCRs limited the study. Memory CD4+ clonotypes crossrecognizing SARS-CoV-2 and at least one common cold coronavirus spike were found in around 65% of donors.

Survey-level immunoSEQ TCR-beta sequencing was performed on DNA from CEF-cultured naive and memory CD4+ T cells. The original methods were these. During preprocessing, nonproductive sequences were removed, along with CDR3s that did not begin with C, did not end with F or W, or were shorter than 7 amino acids. The MANAFEST web app was used to call antigen-specific clonotypes on the basis of expansion compared with the reference and with other culture wells. A clone counted as positive if significantly expanded in 2 of 3 replicate wells versus the reference culture at FDR below 0.05. To be called positive, a clone also had to show significant expansion compared with every other tandem well and an odds ratio greater than 5. Cultured and uncultured naive and memory CD4+ repertoires were searched for CDR3s previously identified as spike- and CEF-reactive. After three terminal residues were trimmed from each end, CDR3 homology was quantified as pairwise Levenshtein distance using the stringdist R package. Held by TCRdb, this immuneACCESS table contains in-frame sequences only and omits some clones. Under half of the omission traces to an unresolved V gene where checked; the cause of the rest is unknown. From that table come the V and J calls and clone size; the DNA was used to work out D and trimming. This sample lists about 38,000 clones; 77% were detected once. The ten largest clones take up over 20% of the sample.

The junction shows trimming of 6 bases on V and 7 bases on J, and the gene matches do not reach 8 bases of it. Looking up the germline V gene yields CDR1 MDHEN and CDR2 SYDVKM. The CDR3 sequence holds 13 residues, the cysteine and phenylalanine included. Only the CDR3 portion is preserved as DNA: 39 bases, with reading frame beginning at the first base. To separate naive from memory CD4+ T cells, cryopreserved PBMCs first underwent CD4 enrichment and then EasySep naive CD4+ T cell enrichment. Sorted naive or memory CD4+ T cells (10^5) were cultured 1:1 with T cell-depleted PBMCs and CEF peptides for about ten days. In general, triplicate replicate wells were used for every peptide culture condition. PBMCs were isolated from leukapheresis product or whole blood by Ficoll-Paque PLUS gradient centrifugation. PBMCs were either used fresh in the expansion assay or cryopreserved at -140 degrees C. The QIAamp Micro DNA Kit was used to extract genomic DNA from the CD4+ T cells.

The chain links TRBV28 with TRBJ2-7; 8 bases in the junction line up with TRBD2. The sample was memory CD4+ T cells from PBMCs, cultured in vitro. Taken with the paper, the label for cell subset or site translates to: memory (non-naive) CD4+ T cells. This TCR was recovered from an adult with COVID-19. The CDR3 corresponds to CASRGLVVGEQYF. The bases are TGTGCCAGCAGGGGACTAGTAGTGGGGGAGCAGTACTTC.